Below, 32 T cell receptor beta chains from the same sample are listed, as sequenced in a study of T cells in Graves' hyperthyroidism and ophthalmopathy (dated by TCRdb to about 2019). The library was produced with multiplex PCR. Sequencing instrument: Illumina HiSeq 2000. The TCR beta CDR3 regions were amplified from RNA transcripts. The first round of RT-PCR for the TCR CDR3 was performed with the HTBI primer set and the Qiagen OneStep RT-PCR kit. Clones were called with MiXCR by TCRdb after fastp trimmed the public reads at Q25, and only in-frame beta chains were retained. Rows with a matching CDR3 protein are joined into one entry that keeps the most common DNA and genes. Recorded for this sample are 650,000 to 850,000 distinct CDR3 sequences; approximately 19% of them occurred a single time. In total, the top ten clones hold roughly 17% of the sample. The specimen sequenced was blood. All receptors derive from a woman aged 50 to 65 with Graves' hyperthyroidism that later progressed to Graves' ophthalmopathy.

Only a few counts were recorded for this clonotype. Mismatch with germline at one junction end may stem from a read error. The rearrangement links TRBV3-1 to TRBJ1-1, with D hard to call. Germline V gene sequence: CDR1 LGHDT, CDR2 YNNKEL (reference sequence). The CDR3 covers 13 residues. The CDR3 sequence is CASSQARNTKAFF. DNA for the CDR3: TGTGCCAGCAGCCAAGCCCGGAACACTAAAGCTTTCTTT.

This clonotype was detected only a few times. Here the CDR3 reads CSGHRANTEAFF. As DNA, the CDR3 is TGCAGCGGCCACAGGGCAAACACTGAAGCTTTCTTT. The chain employs TRBV29-1 and TRBJ1-1, with D possibly being TRBD1 (6 bases). CDR1 SQVTM and CDR2 ANQGSEA come from the germline V gene. CDR3 size: 12 residues. Deletions cut 7 bases from V and 2 bases from J, with 11 bases between.

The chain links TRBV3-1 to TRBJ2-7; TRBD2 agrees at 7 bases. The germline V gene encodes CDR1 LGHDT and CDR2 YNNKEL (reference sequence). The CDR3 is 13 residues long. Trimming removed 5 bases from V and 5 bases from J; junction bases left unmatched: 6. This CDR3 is CASSSNLADEQYF. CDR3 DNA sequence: TGTGCCAGCAGCTCAAATCTAGCGGACGAGCAGTACTTC.

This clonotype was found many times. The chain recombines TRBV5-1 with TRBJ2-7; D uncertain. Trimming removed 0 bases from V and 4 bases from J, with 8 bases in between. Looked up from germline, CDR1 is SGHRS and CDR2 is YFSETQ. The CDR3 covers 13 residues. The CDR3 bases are TGCGCCAGCAGCTTGGAGACGGTATACGAGCAGTACTTC. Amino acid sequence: CASSLETVYEQYF.

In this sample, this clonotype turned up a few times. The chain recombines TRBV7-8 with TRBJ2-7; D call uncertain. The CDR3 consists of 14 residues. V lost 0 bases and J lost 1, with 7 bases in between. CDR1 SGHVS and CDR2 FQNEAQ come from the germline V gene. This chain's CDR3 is CASSLALTSYEQYF. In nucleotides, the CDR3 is TGTGCCAGCAGCTTAGCGCTAACATCCTACGAGCAGTACTTC.

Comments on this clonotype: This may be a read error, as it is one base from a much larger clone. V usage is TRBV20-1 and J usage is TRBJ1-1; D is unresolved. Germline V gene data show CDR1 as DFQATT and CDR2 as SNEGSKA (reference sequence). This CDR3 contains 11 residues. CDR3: CSARGQFEASF. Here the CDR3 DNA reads TGCAGTGCTAGAGGGCAGTTTGAAGCTTCCTTT.

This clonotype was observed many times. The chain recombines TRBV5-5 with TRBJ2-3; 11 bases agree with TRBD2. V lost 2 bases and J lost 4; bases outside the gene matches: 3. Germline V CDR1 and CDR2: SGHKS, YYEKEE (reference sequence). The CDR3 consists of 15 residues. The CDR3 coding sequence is TGTGCCAGCAGCTTACTAGCGGGGGCCGCAGATACGCAGTATTTT. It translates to CASSLLAGAADTQYF.

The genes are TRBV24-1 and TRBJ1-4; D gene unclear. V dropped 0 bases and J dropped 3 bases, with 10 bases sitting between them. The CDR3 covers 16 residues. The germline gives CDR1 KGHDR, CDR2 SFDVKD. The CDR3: CATSDLGESANEKLFF. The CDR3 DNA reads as TGTGCCACCAGTGATTTGGGAGAGTCGGCTAATGAAAAACTGTTTTTT.

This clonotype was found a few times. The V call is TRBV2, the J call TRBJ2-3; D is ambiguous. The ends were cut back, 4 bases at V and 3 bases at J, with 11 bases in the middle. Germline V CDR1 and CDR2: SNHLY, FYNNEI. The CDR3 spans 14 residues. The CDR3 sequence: CASSVLEGTDTQYF. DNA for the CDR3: TGTGCCAGCAGTGTGCTGGAAGGGACAGATACGCAGTATTTT.

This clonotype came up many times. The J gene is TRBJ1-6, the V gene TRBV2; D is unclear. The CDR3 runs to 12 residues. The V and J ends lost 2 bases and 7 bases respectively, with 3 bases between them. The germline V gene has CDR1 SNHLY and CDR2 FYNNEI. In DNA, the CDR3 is TGTGCCAGCAGTGAATTGAATTCACCCCTCCACTTT. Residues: CASSELNSPLHF.

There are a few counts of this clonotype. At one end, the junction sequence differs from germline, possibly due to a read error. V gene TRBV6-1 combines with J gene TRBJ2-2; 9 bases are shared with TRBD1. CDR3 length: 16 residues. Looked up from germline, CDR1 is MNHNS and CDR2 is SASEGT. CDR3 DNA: TGTGCCAGCGGTGAAGGTACAGGGGGCTACGGCGGGGAGCTGTTTTTT. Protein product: CASGEGTGGYGGELFF.

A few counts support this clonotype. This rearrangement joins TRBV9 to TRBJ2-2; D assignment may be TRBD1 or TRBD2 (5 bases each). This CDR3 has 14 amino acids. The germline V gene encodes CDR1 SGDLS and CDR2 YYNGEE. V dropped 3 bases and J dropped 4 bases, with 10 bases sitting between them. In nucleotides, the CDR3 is TGTGCCAGCAGCGAGAGGGACGCCACCGGGGAGCTGTTTTTT. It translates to CASSERDATGELFF. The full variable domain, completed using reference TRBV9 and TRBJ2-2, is DSGVTQTPKHLITATGQRVTLRCSPRSGDLSVYWYQQSLDQGLQFLIQYYNGEERAKGNILERFSAQQFPDLHSELNLSSLELGDSALYFCASSERDATGELFFGEGSRLTVL.

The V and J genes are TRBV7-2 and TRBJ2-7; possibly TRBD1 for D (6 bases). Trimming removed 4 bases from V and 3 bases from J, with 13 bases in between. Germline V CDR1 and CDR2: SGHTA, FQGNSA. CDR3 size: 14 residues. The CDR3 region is CASSSRQVFYEQYF. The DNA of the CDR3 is TGTGCCAGCAGCTCCAGACAGGTGTTCTACGAGCAGTACTTC.

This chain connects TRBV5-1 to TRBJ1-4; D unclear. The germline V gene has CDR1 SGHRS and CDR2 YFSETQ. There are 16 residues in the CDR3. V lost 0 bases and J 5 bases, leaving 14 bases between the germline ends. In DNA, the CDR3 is TGCGCCAGCAGCTTGGATTTATACCAGGAAAATGAAAAACTGTTTTTT. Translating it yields CASSLDLYQENEKLFF.

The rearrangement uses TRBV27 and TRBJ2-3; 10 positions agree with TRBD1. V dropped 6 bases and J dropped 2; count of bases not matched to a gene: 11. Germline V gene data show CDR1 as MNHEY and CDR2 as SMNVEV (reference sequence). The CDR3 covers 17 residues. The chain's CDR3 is CASSRQTTGGYTDTQYF. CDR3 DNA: TGTGCCAGCAGCCGCCAAACGACAGGGGGCTACACAGATACGCAGTATTTT.

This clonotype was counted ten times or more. CDR3 DNA: TGTGCCAGCAGCCAGGCCCAGTTCGGGTGGTCTATCCCTGAAGCTTTCTTT. Its translation: CASSQAQFGWSIPEAFF. This chain connects TRBV3-1 to TRBJ1-1; D is unclear. The CDR3 length is 17 residues. CDR1 is LGHDT, CDR2 YNNKEL, per germline (reference sequence). Deletions cut 3 bases from V and 6 bases from J, with 23 bases between. The entire variable domain, with the rest obtained from reference TRBV3-1 and TRBJ1-1, is as follows: DTAVSQTPKYLVTQMGNDKSIKCEQNLGHDTMYWYKQDSKKFLKIMFSYNNKELIINETVPNRFSPKSPDKAHLNLHINSLELGDSAVYFCASSQAQFGWSIPEAFFGQGTRLTVV.

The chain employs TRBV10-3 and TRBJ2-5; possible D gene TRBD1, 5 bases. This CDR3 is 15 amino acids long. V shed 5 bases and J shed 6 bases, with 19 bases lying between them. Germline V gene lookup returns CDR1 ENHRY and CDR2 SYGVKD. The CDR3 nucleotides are TGTGCCATCAGTAATCGGCAGGGTGCCGAAAAGACCCAGTACTTC. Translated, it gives CAISNRQGAEKTQYF.

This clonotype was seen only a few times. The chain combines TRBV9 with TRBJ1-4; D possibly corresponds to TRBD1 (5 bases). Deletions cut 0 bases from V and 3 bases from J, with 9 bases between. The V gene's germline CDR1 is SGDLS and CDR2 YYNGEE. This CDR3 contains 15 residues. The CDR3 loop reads CASSVAGRPNEKLFF. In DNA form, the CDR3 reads TGTGCCAGCAGCGTAGCGGGGCGGCCTAATGAAAAACTGTTTTTT. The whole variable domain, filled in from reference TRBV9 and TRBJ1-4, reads DSGVTQTPKHLITATGQRVTLRCSPRSGDLSVYWYQQSLDQGLQFLIQYYNGEERAKGNILERFSAQQFPDLHSELNLSSLELGDSALYFCASSVAGRPNEKLFFGSGTQLSVL.

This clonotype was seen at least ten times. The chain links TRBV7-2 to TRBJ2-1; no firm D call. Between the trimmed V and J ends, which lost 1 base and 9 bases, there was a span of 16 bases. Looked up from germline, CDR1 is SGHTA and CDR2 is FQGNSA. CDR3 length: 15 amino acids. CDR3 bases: TGTGCCAGCAGCTTAGTTATACAAGCTTCCCCTGAGCAGTTCTTC. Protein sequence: CASSLVIQASPEQFF. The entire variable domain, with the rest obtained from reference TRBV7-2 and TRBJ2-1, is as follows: GAGVSQSPSNKVTEKGKDVELRCDPISGHTALYWYRQSLGQGLEFLIYFQGNSAPDKSGLPSDRFSAERTGGSVSTLTIQRTQQEDSAVYLCASSLVIQASPEQFFGPGTRLTVL.

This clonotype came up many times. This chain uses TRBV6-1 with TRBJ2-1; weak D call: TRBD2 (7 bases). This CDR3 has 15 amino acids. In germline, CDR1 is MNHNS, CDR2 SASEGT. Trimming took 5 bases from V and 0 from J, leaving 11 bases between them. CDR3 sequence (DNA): TGTGCCAGCAGTCGGCGGGGGCGCTCCTACAATGAGCAGTTCTTC. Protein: CASSRRGRSYNEQFF.

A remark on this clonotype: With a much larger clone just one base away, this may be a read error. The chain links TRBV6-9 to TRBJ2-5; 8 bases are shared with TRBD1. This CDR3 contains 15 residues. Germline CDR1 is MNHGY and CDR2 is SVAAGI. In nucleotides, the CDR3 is TGTGTCAGCAGTTACACCCCCAGGGGGCGTGAGACCCAGTACTTC. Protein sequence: CVSSYTPRGRETQYF.

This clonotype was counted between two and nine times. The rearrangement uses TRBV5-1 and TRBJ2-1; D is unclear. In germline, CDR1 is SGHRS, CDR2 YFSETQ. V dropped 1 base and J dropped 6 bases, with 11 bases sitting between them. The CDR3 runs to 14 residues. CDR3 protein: CASSLRREFNEQFF. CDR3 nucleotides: TGCGCCAGCAGCTTGAGGCGAGAGTTCAATGAGCAGTTCTTC.

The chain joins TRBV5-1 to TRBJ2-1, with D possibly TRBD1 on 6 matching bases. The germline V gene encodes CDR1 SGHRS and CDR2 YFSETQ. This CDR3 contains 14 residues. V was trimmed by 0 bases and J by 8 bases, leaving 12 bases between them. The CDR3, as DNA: TGCGCCAGCAGCTTGGACAGGGTGAACGATGAGCAGTTCTTC. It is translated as CASSLDRVNDEQFF.

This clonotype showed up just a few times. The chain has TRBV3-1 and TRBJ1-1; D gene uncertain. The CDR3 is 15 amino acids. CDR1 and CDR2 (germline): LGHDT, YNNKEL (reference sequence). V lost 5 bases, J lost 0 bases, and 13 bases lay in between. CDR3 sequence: CASSLDPVVNTEAFF. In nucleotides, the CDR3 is TGTGCCAGCAGCTTGGATCCAGTGGTGAACACTGAAGCTTTCTTT.

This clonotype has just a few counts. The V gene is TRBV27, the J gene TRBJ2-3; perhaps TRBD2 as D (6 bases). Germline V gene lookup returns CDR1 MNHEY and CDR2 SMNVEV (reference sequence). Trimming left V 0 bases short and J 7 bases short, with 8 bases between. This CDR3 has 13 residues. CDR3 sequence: CASSLSGGYTQYF. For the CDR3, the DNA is TGTGCCAGCAGTTTATCGGGAGGATATACGCAGTATTTT.

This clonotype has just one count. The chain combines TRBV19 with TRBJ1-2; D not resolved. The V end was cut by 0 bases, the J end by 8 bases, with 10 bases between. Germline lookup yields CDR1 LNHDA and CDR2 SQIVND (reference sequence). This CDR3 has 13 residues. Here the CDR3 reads CASSIDRWMGYTF. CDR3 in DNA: TGTGCCAGTAGTATAGATCGCTGGATGGGCTACACCTTC.

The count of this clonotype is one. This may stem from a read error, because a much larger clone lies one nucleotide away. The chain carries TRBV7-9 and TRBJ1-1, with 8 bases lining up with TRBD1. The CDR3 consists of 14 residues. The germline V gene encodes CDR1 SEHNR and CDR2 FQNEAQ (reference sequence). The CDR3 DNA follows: TGTGCCAGCAGCGCGATGACAGGGGACACTAAAGCTTTCTTT. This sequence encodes CASSAMTGDTKAFF.

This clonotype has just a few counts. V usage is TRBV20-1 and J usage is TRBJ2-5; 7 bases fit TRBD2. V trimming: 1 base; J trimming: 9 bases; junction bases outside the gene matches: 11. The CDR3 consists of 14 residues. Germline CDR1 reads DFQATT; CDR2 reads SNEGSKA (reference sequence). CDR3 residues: CSARGPRVREAQYF. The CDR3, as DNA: TGCAGTGCTAGAGGTCCCAGGGTCCGGGAGGCCCAGTACTTC.

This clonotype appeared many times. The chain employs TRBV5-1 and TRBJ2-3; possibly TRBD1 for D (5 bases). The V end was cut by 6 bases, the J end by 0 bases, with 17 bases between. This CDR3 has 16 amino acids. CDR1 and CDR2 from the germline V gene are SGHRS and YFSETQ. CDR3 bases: TGCGCCAGCATGGGGCTGGACGCTTCTAGCACAGATACGCAGTATTTT. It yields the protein CASMGLDASSTDTQYF.

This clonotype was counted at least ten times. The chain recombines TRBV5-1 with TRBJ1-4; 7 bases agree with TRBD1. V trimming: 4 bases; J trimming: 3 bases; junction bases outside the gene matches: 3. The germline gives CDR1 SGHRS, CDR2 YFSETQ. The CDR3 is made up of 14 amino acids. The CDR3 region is CASSAGQPNEKLFF. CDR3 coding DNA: TGCGCCAGCAGCGCGGGACAGCCTAATGAAAAACTGTTTTTT. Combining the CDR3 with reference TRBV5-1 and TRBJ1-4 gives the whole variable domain KAGVTQTPRYLIKTRGQQVTLSCSPISGHRSVSWYQQTPGQGLQFLFEYFSETQRNKGNFPGRFSGRQFSNSRSEMNVSTLELGDSALYLCASSAGQPNEKLFFGSGTQLSVL.

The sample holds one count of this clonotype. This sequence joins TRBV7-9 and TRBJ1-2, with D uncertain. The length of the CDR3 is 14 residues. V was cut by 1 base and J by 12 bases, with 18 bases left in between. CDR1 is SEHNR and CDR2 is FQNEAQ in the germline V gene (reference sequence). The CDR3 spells CASSLEAEYKGDTF. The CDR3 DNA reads TGTGCCAGCAGCTTAGAGGCCGAGTATAAGGGCGACACCTTC.

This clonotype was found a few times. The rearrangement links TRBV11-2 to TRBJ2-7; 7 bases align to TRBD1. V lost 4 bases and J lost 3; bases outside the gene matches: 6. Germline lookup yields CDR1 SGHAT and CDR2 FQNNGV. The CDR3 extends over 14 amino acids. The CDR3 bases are TGTGCCAGCAGCTCCCTGGGACAGTTCTACGAGCAGTACTTC. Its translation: CASSSLGQFYEQYF.